These 6 T cell receptor beta chains share one sample of origin, sequenced in a study of CD8 T cells in Susac syndrome. Random hexamers were used to reverse transcribe an amount of roughly 0.45 to 1 ug RNA. MiXCR, applied by TCRdb to the immunoSEQ multiplex PCR reads, yields one record per CDR3 protein. The sample shows around 170,000 distinct CDR3 sequences, 90% to 97% of them seen only once. The source material was CD4+ T cells from PBMCs. These receptors all come from a human donor with Susac syndrome.

The chain is built from TRBV6-6 and TRBJ2-5; D gene uncertain. Germline V lookup: CDR1 MNHNY, CDR2 SVGAGI (reference sequence). V lost 0 bases to trimming and J lost 0 bases, with 5 bases between them. The CDR3 sequence is 14 residues long. The CDR3 DNA reads TGTGCCAGCAGTTACTCAGCGAACCAAGAGACCCAGTACTTC. Amino acids: CASSYSANQETQYF.

The chain employs TRBV9 and TRBJ1-6, with 9 bases lining up with TRBD1. This CDR3 has 16 residues. Germline values: CDR1 SGDLS, CDR2 YYNGEE. Germline trimming cut 3 bases from V and 6 bases from J; bases unmatched to any gene: 7. CDR3 DNA: TGTGCCAGCAGCGGAACAGGGGGCGCGGGTAATTCACCCCTCCACTTT. This sequence encodes CASSGTGGAGNSPLHF.

The chain joins TRBV20-1 to TRBJ2-7; 8 positions match TRBD2. V dropped 5 bases and J dropped 4; count of bases not matched to a gene: 10. This CDR3 contains 14 residues. Germline-derived CDR1 and CDR2 are DFQATT and SNEGSKA (reference sequence). CDR3 protein: CSAEEGTRGYEQYF. The CDR3 DNA reads as TGCAGTGCTGAAGAAGGGACTAGAGGTTACGAGCAGTACTTC.

The V call is TRBV20-1, the J call TRBJ2-7; D may be TRBD1 or TRBD2 (6 bases each). The CDR3 loop spans 15 amino acids. CDR1 and CDR2 from the germline V gene are DFQATT and SNEGSKA (reference sequence). The germline V and J ends were trimmed by 3 bases and 0 bases, with 15 bases remaining between them. In DNA form, the CDR3 reads TGCAGTGCTAGCGGGTGGGGGGCCTCCTCCTACGAGCAGTACTTC. Translated: CSASGWGASSYEQYF.

The chain employs TRBV20-1 and TRBJ2-7; 8 bases are shared with TRBD1. Germline loops: CDR1 DFQATT, CDR2 SNEGSKA (reference sequence). V lost 5 bases and J lost 5; bases outside the gene matches: 5. The CDR3 spans 12 residues. The CDR3 reads CSASQGAHEQYF. CDR3 sequence (DNA): TGCAGTGCTTCTCAGGGGGCACACGAGCAGTACTTC.

This sequence joins TRBV7-8 and TRBJ1-4; the D gene is possibly TRBD1 (5 bases). This CDR3 is built from 16 residues. Per germline, CDR1 SGHVS and CDR2 FQNEAQ. V lost 6 bases and J lost 2, with 16 bases in between. The CDR3 coding sequence is TGTGCCAGCAGACCTTTATGGGGGACCACTAATGAAAAACTGTTTTTT. Translating gives CASRPLWGTTNEKLFF.